One sample yielded the 22 T cell receptor beta chains listed below, sequenced in a study of cytomegalovirus exposure and HLA in healthy donors. A multiplex PCR was run with 60 Vbeta primers and 13 Jbeta primers. Repertoires were generated with immunoSEQ multiplex PCR, while TCRdb's copy carries only in-frame clones and drops some. The table includes approximately 130,000 clones, over 75% detected once. Sequences were obtained from PBMCs. The receptors shown here come from a woman under 30 in good health and CMV-seronegative.

Details on this clone: An end of the junction does not agree with germline; a read error may underlie this. The chain combines TRBV5-4 with TRBJ1-2; 10 bases match TRBD1. There are 16 residues in the CDR3. Germline loops: CDR1 SGHNT, CDR2 YYREEE (reference sequence). CDR3 sequence: CASGLDRGVTNYGYTF. The CDR3, as DNA: TGTGCCAGCGGCTTGGACAGGGGGGTTACTAACTATGGCTACACCTTC.

In this sample, this clone turned up a few times. The J gene is TRBJ2-7, the V gene TRBV4-1, with 8 bases aligning to TRBD1. The CDR3 loop spans 15 amino acids. The J segment lost 6 bases and the V segment lost 5 bases, leaving 12 bases of the junction unmatched. CDR1 and CDR2 from the germline V gene are MGHRA and YSYEKL. In DNA form, the CDR3 reads TGCGCCAGCAGCAGGGAGGCGGACAGGGTACCCGAGCAGTACTTC. This sequence encodes CASSREADRVPEQYF.

This clone has more than one count but fewer than ten. The chain couples TRBV4-2 to TRBJ2-5; 12 bases line up with TRBD2. The germline gives CDR1 LGHNA, CDR2 YNFKEQ. The junction had 4 bases not matched to a gene; V was cut back by 2 bases and J by 3 bases. The CDR3 runs 16 residues. Here the CDR3 DNA reads TGTGCCAGCAGCCAACTAGCGGGAGGGAGGGAAGAGACCCAGTACTTC. It specifies CASSQLAGGREETQYF.

The chain has TRBV20-1 and TRBJ2-3; tentative D call: TRBD2 (5 bases). Germline V lookup: CDR1 DFQATT, CDR2 SNEGSKA (reference sequence). This CDR3 contains 11 residues. V lost 3 bases to trimming and J lost 4 bases, with 5 bases between them. The chain's CDR3 is CSARDSDTQYF. In DNA form, the CDR3 reads TGCAGTGCTAGGGACTCAGATACGCAGTATTTT.

The chain recombines TRBV29-1 with TRBJ2-6; D call uncertain. The germline V gene encodes CDR1 SQVTM and CDR2 ANQGSEA. The CDR3 extends over 15 amino acids. The germline V and J ends were trimmed by 4 bases and 0 bases, with 10 bases remaining between them. CDR3 amino acids: CSVASRSSGANVLTF. The DNA of the CDR3 is TGCAGCGTTGCTTCGCGGAGCTCTGGGGCCAACGTCCTGACTTTC.

The chain uses TRBV19 and TRBJ1-5; a weak D match, TRBD1 (6 bases). Trimming stripped 4 bases from V and 2 bases from J, with 15 bases between. CDR3 size: 16 residues. Per germline, CDR1 LNHDA and CDR2 SQIVND (reference sequence). In nucleotides, the CDR3 is TGTGCCAGTAGTAATATACAGGGATGGGGCAATCAGCCCCAGCATTTT. As protein: CASSNIQGWGNQPQHF.

The chain joins TRBV19 to TRBJ2-5; TRBD2 agrees at 9 bases. V gave up 1 base and J gave up 6 bases; unmatched junction bases: 9. Germline CDR1 and CDR2: LNHDA and SQIVND (reference sequence). The CDR3 contains 16 residues. CDR3 nucleotides: TGTGCCAGTAGTATAGGGGGCGGGGGGGCCGGAAAGACCCAGTACTTC. Amino acid sequence: CASSIGGGGAGKTQYF.

This clone was seen a handful of times. This sequence joins TRBV9 and TRBJ1-3; 9 nucleotides agree with TRBD1. V lost 3 bases and J lost 1; bases outside the gene matches: 5. Germline V gene data show CDR1 as SGDLS and CDR2 as YYNGEE. The CDR3 length is 16 residues. The CDR3 DNA is TGTGCCAGCAGCGCTGGGACAGGGTATTCTGGAAACACCATATATTTT. Its protein product is CASSAGTGYSGNTIYF.

V usage is TRBV11-2 and J usage is TRBJ1-1, with no clear D. Germline V CDR1 and CDR2: SGHAT, FQNNGV. CDR3 size: 12 residues. The ends were cut back, 8 bases at V and 2 bases at J, with 9 bases in the middle. As DNA, the CDR3 is TGTGCCAGCGGGGAGGTCAACACTGAAGCTTTCTTT. The encoded protein is CASGEVNTEAFF.

The chain employs TRBV7-2 and TRBJ1-2, with D hard to call. The CDR3 length is 13 residues. Germline V gene data show CDR1 as SGHTA and CDR2 as FQGNSA. V dropped 9 bases and J dropped 4 bases, with 15 bases sitting between them. The CDR3: CASTPGISYGYTF. In nucleotides, the CDR3 is TGTGCCAGTACTCCCGGGATATCCTATGGCTACACCTTC.

The V call is TRBV6-6, the J call TRBJ1-1; D might be TRBD1 (5 bases). Germline-derived CDR1 and CDR2 are MNHNY and SVGAGI (reference sequence). Deletions cut 2 bases from V and 4 bases from J, with 14 bases between. There are 15 residues in the CDR3. The DNA for the CDR3 is TGTGCCAGCAGTTACGGACCCGAAAGGGGCACTGAAGCTTTCTTT. This codes for CASSYGPERGTEAFF.

The V gene is TRBV4-3, the J gene TRBJ1-1, with a possible D match to TRBD1 (6 bases). V was clipped by 0 bases and J by 5 bases, with 13 bases between them. CDR3 size: 15 residues. Germline CDR1 reads LGHNA; CDR2 reads YSLEER. CDR3 sequence reads: CASSQDVGRGTEAFF. DNA for the CDR3: TGCGCCAGCAGCCAAGATGTGGGCAGGGGAACTGAAGCTTTCTTT.

This chain joins TRBV11-2 and TRBJ2-7, with D possibly TRBD1 on 6 matching bases. CDR3 length: 16 amino acids. Trimming took off 5 bases at V and 4 bases at J, with 21 bases between the two ends. Germline CDR1 SGHAT, CDR2 FQNNGV. CDR3 sequence: CASSRMTQGPPYEQYF. CDR3 coding DNA: TGTGCCAGCAGCCGCATGACTCAGGGGCCGCCTTACGAGCAGTACTTC. The whole variable domain, filled in from reference TRBV11-2 and TRBJ2-7, reads EAGVAQSPRYKIIEKRQSVAFWCNPISGHATLYWYQQILGQGPKLLIQFQNNGVVDDSQLPKDRFSAERLKGVDSTLKIQPAKLEDSAVYLCASSRMTQGPPYEQYFGPGTRLTVT.

This chain uses TRBV9 with TRBJ2-5; a possible D gene is TRBD1 (6 bases). The J call is in doubt because the DNA end fits TRBJ2-7 better. Germline V gene data show CDR1 as SGDLS and CDR2 as YYNGEE. This CDR3 is built from 15 residues. The CDR3 coding sequence is TGTGCCAGCAGCGTAGGGCCAGGGGCCTCCTACGAGCAGTACTTC. This translates into CASSVGPGASYEQYF.

This chain links TRBV29-1 with TRBJ2-7; 8 bases fit TRBD1. The germline gives CDR1 SQVTM, CDR2 ANQGSEA. V gave up 7 bases and J gave up 4 bases; unmatched junction bases: 9. The CDR3 loop spans 13 amino acids. The CDR3 sequence is CSALGTGRYEQYF. CDR3 bases: TGCAGCGCCCTCGGGACAGGAAGGTACGAGCAGTACTTC.

The chain employs TRBV5-6 and TRBJ2-1, with TRBD2 matching 9 bases. CDR1 is SGHDT and CDR2 is YYEEEE in the germline V gene. CDR3 length: 16 amino acids. Trimming removed 4 bases from V and 5 bases from J; junction bases left unmatched: 10. CDR3 nucleotide sequence: TGTGCCAGCAGCCCTTGGGGCGGGAGGGTGGACAATGAGCAGTTCTTC. Protein: CASSPWGGRVDNEQFF.

The chain recombines TRBV29-1 with TRBJ2-2, with D possibly being TRBD2 (5 bases). The CDR3 is made up of 16 amino acids. Germline V CDR1 and CDR2: SQVTM, ANQGSEA. Trimming took 6 bases from V and 3 from J, leaving 20 bases between them. CDR3 bases: TGCAGCGTGCGAAGAGGGCCCCCGGGTTACACCGGGGAGCTGTTTTTT. Translation gives CSVRRGPPGYTGELFF.

The chain joins TRBV28 to TRBJ1-1; 7 nucleotides agree with TRBD1. This CDR3 region has 13 residues. V lost 4 bases, J lost 4 bases, and 3 bases stayed unmatched. Per the germline V gene, CDR1 is MDHEN and CDR2 is SYDVKM. This chain's CDR3 is CASSSGGGTEAFF. The CDR3 nucleotides are TGTGCCAGCAGTTCAGGGGGAGGCACTGAAGCTTTCTTT. The variable domain in full, completed from reference TRBV28 and TRBJ1-1, reads DVKVTQSSRYLVKRTGEKVFLECVQDMDHENMFWYRQDPGLGLRLIYFSYDVKMKEKGDIPEGYSVSREKKERFSLILESASTNQTSMYLCASSSGGGTEAFFGQGTRLTVV.

The chain has TRBV5-1 and TRBJ2-1, with 7 nucleotides matching TRBD2. CDR3 length equals 15 residues. Germline assignment: CDR1 SGHRS and CDR2 YFSETQ. J gave up 10 bases and V 3 bases, and 13 bases lay outside the gene matches. DNA for the CDR3: TGCGCCAGCAGCTACGTGCGGGGGAGGGCCCGAGAGCAGTTCTTC. This gives the protein CASSYVRGRAREQFF.

The chain uses TRBV20-1 and TRBJ2-7; D remains ambiguous. The CDR3 is 11 residues long. With 6 bases removed from V and 3 bases from J, the gap between germline ends came to 9 bases. Germline loops: CDR1 DFQATT, CDR2 SNEGSKA (reference sequence). The CDR3 reads CSAETLYEQYF. The CDR3 coding sequence is TGCAGTGCAGAGACTCTCTACGAGCAGTACTTC.

The genes are TRBV11-3 and TRBJ2-1; D is possibly TRBD2 (6 bases). In germline, CDR1 is SGHNT, CDR2 YENEEA. The CDR3 is 13 residues long. Trimming cost V 5 bases and J 8 bases, with 13 bases left between them. CDR3 bases: TGTGCCAGCAGCCAATCTAGCGACGATGAGCAGTTCTTC. It yields the protein CASSQSSDDEQFF.

The chain couples TRBV15 to TRBJ2-1; 8 nucleotides match TRBD1. Germline values: CDR1 LNHNV, CDR2 YYDKDF (reference sequence). This CDR3 comprises 15 residues. V lost 4 bases, J lost 6 bases, and 8 bases stayed unmatched. The CDR3 reads CATSTQGTGANEQFF. CDR3 nucleotide sequence: TGTGCCACCAGCACCCAGGGGACAGGCGCCAATGAGCAGTTCTTC.